Below, 8 T cell receptor beta chains from the same sample are listed, as sequenced in a study of tumor and adjacent non-tumor tissue in lung cancer. This sample's RNA came from whole unsorted tissue. This non-tumor lung sample came from over 3 cm beyond the tumor edge. TCRbeta libraries were built with three rounds of nested PCR, modified from ARM-PCR. TCRdb passed the multiplex PCR reads through MiXCR, listing each CDR3 protein once. The table includes more than 75,000 distinct CDR3 sequences, 75% to 85% detected once. The sequencing input was distant non-tumor lung tissue. All receptors come from a man aged 55 to 70 with small cell lung cancer.

Comment on this clonotype: As the CDR3 is not closed by the conserved phenylalanine or tryptophan, this likely results from a read error. Because the CDR3's place on the DNA is in doubt, the DNA is left out and the CDR3 is given as listed by TCRdb. This sequence joins TRBV4-1 and TRBJ2-1; the D call of TRBD1 is as the table states it, not checked on the DNA. The germline V gene has CDR1 MGHRA and CDR2 YSYEKL. Both ends counted, the CDR3 spans 16 residues. CDR3 in amino acids: CASSQRRQTVMNEQLL.

On this clonotype: The junction departs from the called germline gene at one end, perhaps through a read error. The genes are TRBV29-1 and TRBJ1-4; no definite D call. The CDR3 length is 14 residues. Germline V CDR1 and CDR2: SQVTM, ANQGSEA. In DNA, the CDR3 is TGCAGCGTCGGATCGGACGGAACTAATGAAAAACTGTCTTTT. Translation gives CSVGSDGTNEKLSF.

This sequence joins TRBV29-1 and TRBJ2-1; TRBD2 is a possible D gene (6 bases). Germline CDR1 is SQVTM and CDR2 is ANQGSEA. The V end lost 8 bases, the J end lost 9 bases, and 20 bases lay between the germline ends. This CDR3 is 13 amino acids long. The CDR3 is CSPDGRGDCEQFF. CDR3 DNA: TGCAGCCCTGATGGGCGGGGAGATTGTGAGCAGTTCTTC.

V and J are TRBV20-1 and TRBJ2-1; 10 bases are shared with TRBD2. Looked up from germline, CDR1 is DFQATT and CDR2 is SNEGSKA (reference sequence). V shed 2 bases and J 13 bases; nucleotides not matched to a gene: 14. The CDR3 extends over 15 amino acids. CDR3 nucleotides: TGCAGTGCTAGACCCGGGGGGACTAGCGCGGGTGAACAGTTCTTC. As protein: CSARPGGTSAGEQFF.

Note on this clonotype: No conserved phenylalanine or tryptophan ends this CDR3, so it is likely a read error. V gene TRBV11-2 combines with J gene TRBJ2-1; D gene uncertain. CDR1 and CDR2 (germline): SGHAT, FQNNGV. There are 13 residues in the CDR3. Written as DNA, the CDR3 is TGTGCCGGCAGCTTAGAGGATTTCGGTGAGCAGTTCTTA. Its protein product is CAGSLEDFGEQFL.

Remarks on this clonotype: The junction differs from germline at one of its ends, possibly a read error. V is TRBV11-2 and J is TRBJ2-3; D unclear. CDR1 SGHAT and CDR2 FQNNGV come from the germline V gene. CDR3 length: 14 residues. CDR3 sequence: CASSLMREADTQCF. DNA of the CDR3: TGTGCCAGCAGCTTAATGAGAGAGGCAGATACGCAGTGTTTT.

Of note for this clonotype: The CDR3 end shows no conserved phenylalanine or tryptophan, and so a read error is likely. The rearrangement links TRBV5-4 to TRBJ2-3; 13 bases match TRBD2. Trimming took 4 bases from V and 4 from J; bases not matched to a gene: 12. Per the germline V gene, CDR1 is SGHNT and CDR2 is YYREEE (reference sequence). The CDR3 covers 18 residues. CDR3 loop: CASSPGTSGTPRADTQYS. In DNA, the CDR3 is TGTGCCAGCAGCCCTGGGACTAGCGGGACCCCTCGGGCAGATACGCAGTATTCT.

Remarks on this clonotype: An end of the junction does not agree with germline; a read error may underlie this. This chain connects TRBV28 to TRBJ2-7, with 9 bases matching TRBD1. CDR1 is MDHEN and CDR2 is SYDVKM in the germline V gene. This CDR3 comprises 15 residues. In DNA, the CDR3 is TGTGCCATCTCGAGCAGCGGGACAGGGTCGGGGGAGCAGCACTTC. Its protein is CAISSSGTGSGEQHF.